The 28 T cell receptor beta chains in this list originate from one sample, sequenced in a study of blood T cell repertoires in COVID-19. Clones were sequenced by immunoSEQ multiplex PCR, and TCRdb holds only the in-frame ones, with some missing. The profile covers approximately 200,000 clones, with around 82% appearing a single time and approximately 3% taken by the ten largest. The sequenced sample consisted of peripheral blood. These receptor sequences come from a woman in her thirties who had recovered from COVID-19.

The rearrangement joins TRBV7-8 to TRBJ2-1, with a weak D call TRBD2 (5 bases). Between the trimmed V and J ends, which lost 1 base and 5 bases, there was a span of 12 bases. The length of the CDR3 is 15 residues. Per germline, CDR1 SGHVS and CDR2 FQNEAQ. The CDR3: CASSLGWAGNNEQFF. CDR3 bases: TGTGCCAGCAGCTTAGGATGGGCCGGGAACAATGAGCAGTTCTTC.

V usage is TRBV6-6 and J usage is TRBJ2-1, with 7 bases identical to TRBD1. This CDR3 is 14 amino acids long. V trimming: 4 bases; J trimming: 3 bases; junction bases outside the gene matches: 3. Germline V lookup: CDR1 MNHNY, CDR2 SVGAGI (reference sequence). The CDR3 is CASSSGTVYNEQFF. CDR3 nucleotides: TGTGCCAGCAGTTCCGGGACAGTCTACAATGAGCAGTTCTTC.

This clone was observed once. Written as DNA, the CDR3 is TGTGCCAGCAGCTTACGGTCAGGCAGCTCTGGAAACACCATATATTTT. Translation gives CASSLRSGSSGNTIYF. V gene TRBV11-2 combines with J gene TRBJ1-3; D is unclear. The CDR3 covers 16 residues. Germline loops: CDR1 SGHAT, CDR2 FQNNGV. Trimming took off 2 bases at V and 0 bases at J, with 11 bases between the two ends.

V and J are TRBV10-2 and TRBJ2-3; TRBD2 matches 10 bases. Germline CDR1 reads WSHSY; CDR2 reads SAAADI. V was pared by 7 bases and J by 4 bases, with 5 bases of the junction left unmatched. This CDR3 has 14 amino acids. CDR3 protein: CASTSGRDPDTQYF. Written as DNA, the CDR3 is TGCGCCAGCACTAGCGGGAGAGACCCAGATACGCAGTATTTT.

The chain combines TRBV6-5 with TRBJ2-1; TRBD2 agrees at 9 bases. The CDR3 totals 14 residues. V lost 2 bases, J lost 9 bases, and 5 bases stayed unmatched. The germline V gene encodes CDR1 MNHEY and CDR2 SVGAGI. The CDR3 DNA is TGTGCCAGCAGTTACGTAGCGGGAGAGGGTGAGCAGTTCTTC. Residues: CASSYVAGEGEQFF.

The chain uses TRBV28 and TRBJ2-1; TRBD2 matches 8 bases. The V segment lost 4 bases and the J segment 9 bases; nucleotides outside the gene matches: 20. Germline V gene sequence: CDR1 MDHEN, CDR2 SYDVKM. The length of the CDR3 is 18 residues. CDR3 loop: CASSSAAAGGLLDGEQFF. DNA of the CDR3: TGTGCCAGCAGTTCGGCAGCCGCGGGAGGCCTCCTTGATGGTGAGCAGTTCTTC.

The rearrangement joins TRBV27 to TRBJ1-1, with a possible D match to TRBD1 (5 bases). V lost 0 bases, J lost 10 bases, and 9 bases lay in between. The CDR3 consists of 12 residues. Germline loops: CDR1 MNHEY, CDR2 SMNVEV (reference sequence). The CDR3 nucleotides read TGTGCCAGCAGTTTATCCGGGGGTATAGCTTTCTTT. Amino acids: CASSLSGGIAFF.

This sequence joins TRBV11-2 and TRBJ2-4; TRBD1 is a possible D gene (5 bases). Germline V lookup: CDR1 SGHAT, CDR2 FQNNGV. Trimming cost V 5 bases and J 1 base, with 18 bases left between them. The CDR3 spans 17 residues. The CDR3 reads CASSRDSPEWAKNIQYF. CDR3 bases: TGTGCCAGCAGCCGCGACAGCCCCGAGTGGGCCAAAAACATTCAGTACTTC.

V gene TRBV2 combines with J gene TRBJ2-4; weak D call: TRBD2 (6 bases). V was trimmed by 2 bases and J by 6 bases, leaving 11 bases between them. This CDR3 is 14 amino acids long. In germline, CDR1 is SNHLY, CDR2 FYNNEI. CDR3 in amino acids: CASSETGRTNIQYF. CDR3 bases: TGTGCCAGCAGTGAAACGGGGAGGACAAACATTCAGTACTTC.

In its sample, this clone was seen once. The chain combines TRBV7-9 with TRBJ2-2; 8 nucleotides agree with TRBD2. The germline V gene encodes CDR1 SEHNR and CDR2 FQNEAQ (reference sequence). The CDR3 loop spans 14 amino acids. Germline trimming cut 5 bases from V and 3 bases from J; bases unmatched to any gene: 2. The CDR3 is CASSGTSYTGELFF. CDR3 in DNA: TGTGCCAGCAGCGGGACTAGTTACACCGGGGAGCTGTTTTTT.

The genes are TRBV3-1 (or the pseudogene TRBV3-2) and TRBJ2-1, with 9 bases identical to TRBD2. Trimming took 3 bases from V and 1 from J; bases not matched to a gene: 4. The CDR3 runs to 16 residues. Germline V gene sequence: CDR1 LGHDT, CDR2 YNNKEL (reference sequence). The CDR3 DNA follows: TGTGCCAGCAGCCAGCCTCTAGCGGGATCCTACAATGAGCAGTTCTTC. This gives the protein CASSQPLAGSYNEQFF.

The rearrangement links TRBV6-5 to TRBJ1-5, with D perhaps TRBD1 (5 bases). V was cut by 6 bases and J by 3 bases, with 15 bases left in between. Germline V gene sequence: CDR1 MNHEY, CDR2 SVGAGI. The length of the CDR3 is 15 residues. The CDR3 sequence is CASRGPGTHNQPQHF. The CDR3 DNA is TGTGCCAGCAGAGGGCCGGGGACTCACAATCAGCCCCAGCATTTT.

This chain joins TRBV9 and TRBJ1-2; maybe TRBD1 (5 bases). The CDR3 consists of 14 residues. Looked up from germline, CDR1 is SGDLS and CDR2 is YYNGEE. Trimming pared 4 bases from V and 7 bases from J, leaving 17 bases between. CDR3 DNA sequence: TGTGCCAGCAGCCCCGACGGAGGGGTTGCTGGCTACACCTTC. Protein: CASSPDGGVAGYTF.

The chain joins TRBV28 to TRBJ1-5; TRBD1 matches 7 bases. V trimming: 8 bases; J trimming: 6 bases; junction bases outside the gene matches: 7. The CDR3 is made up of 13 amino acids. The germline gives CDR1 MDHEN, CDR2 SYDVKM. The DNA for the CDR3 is TGTGCCAGCTCCACAGGGGCGGGTCAGCCCCAGCATTTT. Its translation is CASSTGAGQPQHF.

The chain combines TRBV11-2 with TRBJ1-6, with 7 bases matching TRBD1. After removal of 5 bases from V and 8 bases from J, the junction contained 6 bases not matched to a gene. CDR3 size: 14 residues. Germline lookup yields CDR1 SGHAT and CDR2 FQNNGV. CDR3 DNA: TGTGCCAGCAGCCGACAGGGAATGGATTCACCCCTCCACTTT. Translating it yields CASSRQGMDSPLHF.

The CDR3 region is CASTLLAGPTDTQYF. CDR3 nucleotide sequence: TGTGCCAGCACCCTATTGGCGGGACCCACAGATACGCAGTATTTT. This sequence joins TRBV6-5 and TRBJ2-3, with D perhaps TRBD2 (6 bases). The germline V gene encodes CDR1 MNHEY and CDR2 SVGAGI. Between the trimmed V and J ends, which lost 7 bases and 2 bases, there was a span of 16 bases. The CDR3 consists of 15 residues.

CDR3 sequence: CASNTGKQPQHF. Here the CDR3 DNA reads TGTGCCAGCAACACAGGGAAACAGCCCCAGCATTTT. The chain employs TRBV12-3 or TRBV12-4 and TRBJ1-5; weak D call: TRBD1 (6 bases). Trimming removed 7 bases from V and 7 bases from J, with 11 bases in between. This CDR3 spans 12 amino acids.

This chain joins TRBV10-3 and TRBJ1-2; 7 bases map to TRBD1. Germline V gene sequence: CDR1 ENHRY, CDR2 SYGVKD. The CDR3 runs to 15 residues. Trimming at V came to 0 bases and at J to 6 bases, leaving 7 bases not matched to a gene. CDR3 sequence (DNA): TGTGCCATCAGTGAGTCTCGAGGGGGCGAGGATGGCTACACCTTC. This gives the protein CAISESRGGEDGYTF.

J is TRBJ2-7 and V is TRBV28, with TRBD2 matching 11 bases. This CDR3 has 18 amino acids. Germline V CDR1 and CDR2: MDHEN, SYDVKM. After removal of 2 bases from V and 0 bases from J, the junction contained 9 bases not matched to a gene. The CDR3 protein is CASSLSLAGGPVSYEQYF. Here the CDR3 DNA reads TGTGCCAGCAGTTTAAGCCTAGCGGGAGGACCGGTCTCCTACGAGCAGTACTTC. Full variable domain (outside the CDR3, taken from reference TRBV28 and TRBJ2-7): DVKVTQSSRYLVKRTGEKVFLECVQDMDHENMFWYRQDPGLGLRLIYFSYDVKMKEKGDIPEGYSVSREKKERFSLILESASTNQTSMYLCASSLSLAGGPVSYEQYFGPGTRLTVT.

CDR3 amino acids: CASSYWGRLTEAFF. CDR3 DNA sequence: TGTGCCAGCAGTTATTGGGGGCGACTCACTGAAGCTTTCTTT. The gene calls are TRBV6-5 and TRBJ1-1, with D possibly matching TRBD1 (6 bases). Germline values: CDR1 MNHEY, CDR2 SVGAGI. Trimming took 3 bases from V and 4 from J, leaving 12 bases between them. The CDR3 sequence is 14 residues long.

The CDR3 loop is CASSTGTGSSEQYF. The CDR3 nucleotides are TGTGCCAGCAGTACCGGTACAGGGTCCAGCGAGCAGTACTTC. The V and J genes are TRBV6-5 and TRBJ2-7, with D maybe TRBD1 (6 bases). The CDR3 contains 14 residues. CDR1 is MNHEY and CDR2 is SVGAGI in the germline V gene. V lost 5 bases and J 6 bases, leaving 17 bases between the germline ends.

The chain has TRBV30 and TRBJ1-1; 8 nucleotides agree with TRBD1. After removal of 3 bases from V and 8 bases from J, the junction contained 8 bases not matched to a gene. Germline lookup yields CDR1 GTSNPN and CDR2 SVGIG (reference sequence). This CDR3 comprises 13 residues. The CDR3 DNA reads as TGTGCCTGGAGCCCCTACGGGACAGGAGAAGCTTTCTTT. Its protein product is CAWSPYGTGEAFF. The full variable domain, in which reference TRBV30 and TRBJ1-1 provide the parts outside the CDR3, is SQTIHQWPATLVQPVGSPLSLECTVEGTSNPNLYWYRQAAGRGLQLLFYSVGIGQISSEVPQNLSASRPQDRQFILSSKKLLLSDSGFYLCAWSPYGTGEAFFGQGTRLTVV.

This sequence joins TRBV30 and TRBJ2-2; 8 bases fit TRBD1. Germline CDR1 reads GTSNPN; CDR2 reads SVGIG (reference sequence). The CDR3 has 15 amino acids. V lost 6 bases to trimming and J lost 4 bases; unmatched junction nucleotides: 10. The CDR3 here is CACPRTGQATGELFF. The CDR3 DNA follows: TGTGCCTGCCCAAGGACAGGGCAGGCCACCGGGGAGCTGTTTTTT.

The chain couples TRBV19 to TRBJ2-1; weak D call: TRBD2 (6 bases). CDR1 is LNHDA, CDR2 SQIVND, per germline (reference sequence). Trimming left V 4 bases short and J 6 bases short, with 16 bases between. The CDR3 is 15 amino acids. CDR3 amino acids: CASSKRAGWGNEQFF. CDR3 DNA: TGTGCCAGTAGTAAACGGGCGGGATGGGGCAATGAGCAGTTCTTC.

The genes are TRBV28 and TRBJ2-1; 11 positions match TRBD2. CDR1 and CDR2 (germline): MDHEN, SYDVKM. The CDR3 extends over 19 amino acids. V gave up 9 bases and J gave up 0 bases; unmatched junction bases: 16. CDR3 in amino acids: CASKTREYSGRASYNEQFF. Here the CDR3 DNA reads TGTGCCAGTAAAACCAGGGAATATAGCGGGAGGGCCTCCTACAATGAGCAGTTCTTC.

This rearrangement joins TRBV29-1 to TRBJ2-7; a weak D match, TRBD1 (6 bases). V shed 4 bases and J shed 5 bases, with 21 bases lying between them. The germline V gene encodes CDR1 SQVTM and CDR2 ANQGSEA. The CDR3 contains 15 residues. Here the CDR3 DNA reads TGCAGCGTTGTATTAATAGACAGGCCGGGGAACGAGCAGTACTTC. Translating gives CSVVLIDRPGNEQYF.

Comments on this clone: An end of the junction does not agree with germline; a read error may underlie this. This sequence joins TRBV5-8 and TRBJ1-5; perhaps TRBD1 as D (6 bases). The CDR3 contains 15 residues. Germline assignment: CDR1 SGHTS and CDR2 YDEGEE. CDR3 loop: CASSLQGEEGQSQHF. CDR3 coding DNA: TGTGCCAGCAGCTTACAGGGTGAAGAAGGTCAGTCCCAGCATTTT.

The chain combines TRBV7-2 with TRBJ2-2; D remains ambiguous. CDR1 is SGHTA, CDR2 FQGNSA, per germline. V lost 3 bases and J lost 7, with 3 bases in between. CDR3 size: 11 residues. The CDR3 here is CASSFIGELFF. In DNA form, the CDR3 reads TGTGCCAGCAGCTTCATCGGGGAGCTGTTTTTT.